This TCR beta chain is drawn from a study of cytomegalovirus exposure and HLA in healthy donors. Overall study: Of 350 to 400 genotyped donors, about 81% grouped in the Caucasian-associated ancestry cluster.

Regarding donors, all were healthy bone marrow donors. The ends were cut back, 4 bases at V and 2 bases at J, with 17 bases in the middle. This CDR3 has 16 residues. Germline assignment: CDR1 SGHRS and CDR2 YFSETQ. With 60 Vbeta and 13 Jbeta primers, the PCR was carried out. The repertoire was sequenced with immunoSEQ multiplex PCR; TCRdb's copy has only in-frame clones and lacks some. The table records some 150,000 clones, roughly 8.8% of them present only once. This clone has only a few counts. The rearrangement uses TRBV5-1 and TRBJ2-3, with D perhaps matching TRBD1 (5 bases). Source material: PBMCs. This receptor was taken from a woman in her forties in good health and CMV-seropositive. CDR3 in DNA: TGCGCCAGCAGCATACAGGCCCAGCTCCCCACAGATACGCAGTATTTT. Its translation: CASSIQAQLPTDTQYF.